This T cell receptor (beta chain) came from a study of T cell repertoires in cytomegalovirus infection. Study-level information: Selection of CMV epitopes for the study included recently identified HLA-C-restricted and well-studied HLA-B-restricted ones. CMV infection and matching HLA type were both indicated by public TCR beta signatures. The study, taken as a whole, reports: The cumulative frequency of public TCR beta families distinguished individuals who carried CMV together with the relevant HLA. The study found HLA-C-restricted CMV-specific TCR beta clonotypes dominating the ex vivo response.

As concerns this clonotype: Its target is unknown.

Using its own MiXCR run on the reads, TCRdb lists one record per CDR3 protein. This sample carries 50,000 to 60,000 distinct CDR3 sequences, about 19% of them seen once, and the ten largest clones take around three quarters. This CDR3 is built from 18 residues. Trimming stripped 6 bases from V and 0 bases from J, with 20 bases between. CDR1 is MGHDK and CDR2 is SYGVNS in the germline V gene. The V gene is TRBV25-1, the J gene TRBJ1-4; perhaps TRBD1 as D (5 bases). This specimen was CD8+ T cells from cultured PBMCs, taken from culture after CMV antigen stimulation. This clonotype originated in a human donor in good health (CMV status not recorded). Some clones in this sample may be carry-over from other donors' samples. The CDR3 coding sequence is TGTGCCAGCAGCGCGACAGTTCCTGAATCCTCAACTAATGAAAAACTGTTTTTT. Its protein is CASSATVPESSTNEKLFF.